This TCR beta chain stems from a study of blood T cell repertoires in COVID-19. V lost 6 bases, J lost 6 bases, and 14 bases lay in between. The CDR3 has 14 residues. Germline-derived CDR1 and CDR2 are MGHDK and SYGVNS. This clone was seen only a few times. Measured with immunoSEQ multiplex PCR; TCRdb has only the in-frame clones, and not every one. The top ten clones hold approximately 5% of a sample with around 200,000 clones, roughly 86% of them seen once. Assignment of participants to cohorts was predicated upon participant-reported clinical history. This receptor was taken from a man aged 35 to 55 with acute COVID-19. This chain uses TRBV25-1 with TRBJ1-4; D is unresolved. The specimen was PBMCs or T cells enriched from blood (not recorded which). CDR3 protein: CASRKSIAHEKLFF. DNA for the CDR3: TGTGCCAGCAGGAAATCTATCGCTCATGAAAAACTGTTTTTT.